This TCR beta chain was identified in a study of blood T cell repertoires in COVID-19. On the study more broadly: Sites in the United States, Italy and Spain provided acute and convalescent COVID-19 samples. Sources were T cells, B-cell-depleted T cells, or PBMCs; the material itself was cDNA or gDNA.

The authors' processing: Cell counts per sample came from amplifying reference gene primers. TCRdb's copy holds only in-frame clones and misses some; the assay was immunoSEQ multiplex PCR. That table is the source of V, J and clone size, and D and trimming were worked out from the DNA. The repertoire holds about 49,000 clones, with 82% as singletons. The CDR3 length is 14 residues. Germline V gives CDR1 SGHRS, CDR2 YFSETQ. J gave up 4 bases and V 2 bases, and 4 bases lay outside the gene matches. This clone was recorded once. Sequencing input: peripheral blood. The V and J genes are TRBV5-1 and TRBJ2-5; 8 positions agree with TRBD1. The sequence was obtained from an older woman with acute or convalescent COVID-19. DNA of the CDR3: TGCGCCAGCAGCTTCGGGACAGGCAGAGAGACCCAGTACTTC. Protein: CASSFGTGRETQYF.